This TCR beta chain is from a study of beta chain features in type 1 diabetes. General study results and limits: There was a moderate but significant shortening of TCRB CDR3s in all four CD4+ subsets of Type 1 diabetes patients.

The CDR3 is 14 residues long. Germline V gene sequence: CDR1 SGHTA, CDR2 FQGNSA. V was cut by 1 base and J by 4 bases, with 8 bases left in between. Sequencing targeted expressed TCRB transcripts, as all isolated RNA had been reverse transcribed. An average of around 3.9 million reads was obtained for naive, central memory and regulatory T cell samples. Some clones are missing from TCRdb's copy, which holds only in-frame ones; the method was immunoSEQ multiplex PCR. The sample holds fewer than 400,000 clones, about a tenth seen once. About this clone itself: Its antigen is not known.

Per donor, one heparinised blood draw averaged about 116 mL. CD4+ naive, central memory, regulatory and stem cell-like memory cells were sorted via CD45RO/CCR7/CD25/CD127/CD95/CD27. Purity (above 98%) was reached by all sorted populations. This receptor was taken from a man in his thirties or forties with type 1 diabetes. The V call is TRBV7-2, the J call TRBJ1-3; D not certain. Specimen: central memory CD4+ T cells from blood. CDR3 coding DNA: TGTGCCAGCAGCTTAGGGGCGCGGGGAAACACCATATATTTT. It yields the protein CASSLGARGNTIYF.